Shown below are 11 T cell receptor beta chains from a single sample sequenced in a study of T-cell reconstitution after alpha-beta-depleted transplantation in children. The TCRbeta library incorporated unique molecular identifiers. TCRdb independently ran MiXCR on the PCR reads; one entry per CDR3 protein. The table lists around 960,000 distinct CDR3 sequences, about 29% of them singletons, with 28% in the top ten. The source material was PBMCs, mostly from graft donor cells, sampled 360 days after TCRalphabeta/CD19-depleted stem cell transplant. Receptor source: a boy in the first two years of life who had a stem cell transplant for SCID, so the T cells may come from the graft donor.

Written as DNA, the CDR3 is TGTGCCAGTAGTATCCCAGGGACAGGGAGCTACAATGAGCAGTTCTTC. Protein: CASSIPGTGSYNEQFF. This chain links TRBV19 with TRBJ2-1; 9 nucleotides agree with TRBD1. V shed 3 bases and J 3 bases; nucleotides not matched to a gene: 6. Germline loops: CDR1 LNHDA, CDR2 SQIVND (reference sequence). The CDR3 has 16 amino acids.

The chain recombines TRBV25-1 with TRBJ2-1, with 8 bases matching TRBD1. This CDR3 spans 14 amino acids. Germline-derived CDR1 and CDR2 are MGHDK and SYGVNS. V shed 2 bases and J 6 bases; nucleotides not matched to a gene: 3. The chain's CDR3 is CASSERQGSNEQFF. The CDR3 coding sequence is TGTGCCAGCAGTGAACGACAGGGGAGCAATGAGCAGTTCTTC.

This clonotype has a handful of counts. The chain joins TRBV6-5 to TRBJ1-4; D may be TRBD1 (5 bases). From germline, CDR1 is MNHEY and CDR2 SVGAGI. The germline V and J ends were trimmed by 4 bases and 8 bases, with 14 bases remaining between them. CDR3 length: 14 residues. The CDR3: CASSSLGRGEKLFF. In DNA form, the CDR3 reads TGTGCCAGCAGTTCCCTCGGACGGGGGGAAAAACTGTTTTTT.

The CDR3 region has the DNA TGTGCCAGCAGCCCTGGGACAGCGAGTGAAAAACTGTTTTTT. Protein: CASSPGTASEKLFF. The chain recombines TRBV12-3 or TRBV12-4 with TRBJ1-4, with TRBD1 matching over 7 bases. V lost 6 bases to trimming and J lost 7 bases; unmatched junction nucleotides: 8. CDR3 size: 14 residues.

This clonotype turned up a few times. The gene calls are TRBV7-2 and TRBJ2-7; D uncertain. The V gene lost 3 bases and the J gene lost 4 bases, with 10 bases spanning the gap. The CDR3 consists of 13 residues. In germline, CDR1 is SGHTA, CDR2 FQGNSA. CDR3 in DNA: TGTGCCAGCAGCTTCCAGGCCAGATACGAGCAGTACTTC. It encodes CASSFQARYEQYF.

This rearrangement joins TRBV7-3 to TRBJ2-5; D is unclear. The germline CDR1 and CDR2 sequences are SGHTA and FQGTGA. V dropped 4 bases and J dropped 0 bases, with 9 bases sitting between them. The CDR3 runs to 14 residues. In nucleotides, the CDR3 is TGTGCCAGCAGCTCAGCTGAGGACCAAGAGACCCAGTACTTC. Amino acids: CASSSAEDQETQYF.

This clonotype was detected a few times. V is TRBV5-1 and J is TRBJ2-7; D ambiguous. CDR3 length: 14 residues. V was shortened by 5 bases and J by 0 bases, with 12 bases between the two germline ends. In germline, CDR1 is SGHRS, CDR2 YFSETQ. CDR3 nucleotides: TGCGCCAGCAGGGAAGGCCCGCACTCCTACGAGCAGTACTTC. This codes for CASREGPHSYEQYF.

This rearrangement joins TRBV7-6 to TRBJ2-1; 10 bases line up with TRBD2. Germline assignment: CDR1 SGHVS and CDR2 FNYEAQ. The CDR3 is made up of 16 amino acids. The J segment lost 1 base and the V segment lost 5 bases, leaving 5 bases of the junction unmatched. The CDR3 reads CASSLSGLASYNEQFF. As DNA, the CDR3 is TGTGCCAGCAGCCTTTCGGGACTAGCGTCCTACAATGAGCAGTTCTTC.

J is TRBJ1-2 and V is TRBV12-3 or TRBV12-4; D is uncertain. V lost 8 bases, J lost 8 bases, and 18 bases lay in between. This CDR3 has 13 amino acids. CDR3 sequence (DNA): TGTGCCAGCGGAGGCGGCCTGAGTGGGGGCTACACCTTC. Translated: CASGGGLSGGYTF.

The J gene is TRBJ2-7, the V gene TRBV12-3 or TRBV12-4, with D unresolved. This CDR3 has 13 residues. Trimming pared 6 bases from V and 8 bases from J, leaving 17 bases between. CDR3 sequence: CASSPGAPQKQYF. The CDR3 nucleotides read TGTGCCAGCAGCCCGGGCGCCCCGCAGAAGCAGTACTTC.

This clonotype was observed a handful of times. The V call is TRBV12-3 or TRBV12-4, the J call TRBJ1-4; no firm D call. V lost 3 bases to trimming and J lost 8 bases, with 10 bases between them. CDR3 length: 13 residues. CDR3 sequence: CASSFSKIEKLFF. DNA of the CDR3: TGTGCCAGCAGTTTTTCGAAAATAGAAAAACTGTTTTTT.